This T cell receptor beta chain originates from a study of cytomegalovirus exposure and HLA in healthy donors. Overall study context: Out of about 360 genotyped donors, roughly 80% belonged to the Caucasian-associated ancestry cluster.

PCR employed 60 Vbeta and 13 Jbeta primers. Repertoires were generated with immunoSEQ multiplex PCR, while TCRdb's copy carries only in-frame clones and drops some. The table has over 100,000 clones, 50% to 75% seen once. Findings and limits, study-wide: Relative to equally common others, HLA-associated TCR beta chains showed greater clonal expansion in a later analysis. Despite most TCR sequences being rare, some public TCRs occurred in many donors.

There are 15 residues in the CDR3. Trimming took 5 bases from V and 4 from J; bases not matched to a gene: 6. The germline CDR1 and CDR2 sequences are MNHEY and SMNVEV (reference sequence). With respect to this clone: The antigen remains unidentified. Other nucleotide sequences in the sample specify the same CDR3.

This TCR derives from a woman aged 35 to 49 in good health and CMV-seropositive. The chain uses TRBV27 and TRBJ1-1, with 11 positions matching TRBD1. Input material: PBMCs. CDR3 protein: CASSTAGTGGTEAFF. Written as DNA, the CDR3 is TGTGCCAGCAGTACGGCCGGGACAGGGGGCACTGAAGCTTTCTTT.